These T cell receptor beta chains were read from a single sample in a study of breast tumors, draining lymph nodes, adjacent tissues. In TCRdb, the multiplex PCR reads were re-called with MiXCR into one record per CDR3 protein. The sample carries 200,000 or so distinct CDR3 sequences, roughly 31% recorded once. Sequenced input: axillary lymph node tissue. The receptors derive from a female donor with breast cancer. Some clones in this sample may be carry-over from other donors' samples. The CDR3 runs from the conserved cysteine through the conserved F or W. A D gene is named only where the DNA matches it firmly. Part of the rows lack a size; the others show once, few, many or a class for expanded clones.

D	V	J	size	CDR3	DNA
TRBD2	TRBV11-2	TRBJ2-1	few	CASSLDSGAPYNEQFF	TGTGCCAGCAGCTTAGATAGCGGGGCCCCTTACAATGAGCAGTTCTTC
TRBD2	TRBV12-3/TRBV12-4	TRBJ2-3	NA	CASSLDDRWTSGPDTQYF	TGTGCCAGCAGTTTAGACGATCGCTGGACTAGCGGCCCAGATACGCAGTATTTT
TRBD1	TRBV12-3/TRBV12-4	TRBJ2-3	many	CASSLGQGPDTQYF	TGTGCCAGCAGTTTAGGACAGGGACCAGATACGCAGTATTTT
TRBD1	TRBV20-1	TRBJ1-5	NA	CSAPGQVNQPQHF	TGCAGTGCTCCGGGACAGGTCAATCAGCCCCAGCATTTT
TRBD1	TRBV12-3/TRBV12-4	TRBJ1-1	NA	CASSLLTGGRGTEAFF	TGTGCCAGCAGCCTACTGACAGGGGGCAGGGGCACTGAAGCTTTCTTT
NA	TRBV12-3/TRBV12-4	TRBJ1-2	many	CASRGGTYDYGYTF	TGTGCCAGCAGAGGAGGGACGTACGACTATGGCTACACCTTC
TRBD1	TRBV15	TRBJ2-3	NA	CATSSDRARTDTQYF	TGTGCCACCAGCAGTGACAGGGCGCGCACAGATACGCAGTATTTT
TRBD1	TRBV12-3/TRBV12-4	TRBJ1-2	many	CASSLETGGAGYTF	TGTGCCAGCAGTTTGGAGACAGGGGGAGCTGGCTACACCTTC
NA	TRBV2	TRBJ2-5	many	CASSEAPGLETQYF	TGTGCCAGCAGTGAAGCGCCGGGGCTAGAGACCCAGTACTTC
NA	TRBV18	TRBJ2-5	many	CASSPEGGGETQYF	TGTGCCAGCTCACCTGAGGGGGGAGGAGAGACCCAGTACTTC
NA	TRBV6-6	TRBJ2-7	many	CASSYSIYGSYEQYF	TGTGCCAGCAGTTACTCGATTTACGGCTCCTACGAGCAGTACTTC
TRBD2	TRBV7-8	TRBJ2-5	many	CASSPNAGVQETQYF	TGTGCCAGCAGCCCTAACGCGGGGGTCCAAGAGACCCAGTACTTC
TRBD2	TRBV6-2/TRBV6-3	TRBJ2-1	many	CASSYTRGEYVEQFF	TGTGCCAGCAGTTACACCCGGGGGGAATACGTTGAGCAGTTCTTC
NA	TRBV2	TRBJ1-1	NA	CASSEAVGAFF	TGTGCCAGCAGTGAAGCTGTGGGGGCTTTCTTT
TRBD2	TRBV7-7	TRBJ2-7	NA	CARLARPRSYEQYF	TGTGCTAGACTAGCGCGCCCGAGGTCCTACGAGCAGTACTTC
NA	TRBV7-8	TRBJ2-1	NA	CASSLGPRGGNEQFF	TGTGCCAGCAGCCTAGGCCCAAGAGGGGGCAATGAGCAGTTCTTC
NA	TRBV2	TRBJ2-1	many	CASHSTRNNEQFF	TGTGCCAGCCACTCGACTCGGAACAATGAGCAGTTCTTC
NA	TRBV2	TRBJ2-3	many	CASILQGTTNTDTQYF	TGTGCCAGCATCCTTCAGGGGACAACTAACACAGATACGCAGTATTTT
NA	TRBV29-1	TRBJ2-6	NA	CSVVLGRGGNELSF	TGCAGCGTTGTGTTGGGCAGGGGAGGCAATGAGCTGTCTTTC
NA	TRBV5-5	TRBJ1-6	many	CASSLAGDSPLHF	TGTGCCAGCAGCTTGGCCGGGGATTCACCCCTCCACTTT
NA	TRBV15	TRBJ2-2	NA	CATSRENTEELFF	TGTGCCACCAGCAGAGAGAACACCGAGGAGCTGTTTTTT
NA	TRBV7-2	TRBJ2-4	NA	CASSLAGEHF	TGTGCCAGCAGCTTAGCGGGCGAACACTTC
NA	TRBV28	TRBJ1-2	many	CASSPTSRGYTF	TGTGCCAGCAGCCCCACCTCGAGGGGTTACACCTTC
TRBD1	TRBV29-1	TRBJ2-3	many	CSVEDLTGGFTDTQYF	TGCAGCGTTGAAGATCTGACAGGGGGCTTCACAGATACGCAGTATTTT
NA	TRBV29-1	TRBJ1-1	few	CSGGTVNTEAFF	TGCAGCGGTGGGACGGTGAACACTGAAGCTTTCTTT